One sample yielded the 18 T cell receptor beta chains listed below, sequenced in a study of control samples from healthy donors and cancer patients. Repertoires were generated with immunoSEQ multiplex PCR, while TCRdb's copy carries only in-frame clones and drops some. The sample consists of some 95,000 clones, roughly 88% of them appearing once. Source material: blood. The receptors were sampled from a man aged 30 to 45 in good health.

The J gene is TRBJ1-6, the V gene TRBV18; D may be TRBD1 (5 bases). The CDR3 is 16 amino acids. Trimming left V 2 bases short and J 5 bases short, with 13 bases between. Germline CDR1 and CDR2: KGHSH and LQKENI. The CDR3 spells CASSPNRDGNNSPLHF. DNA for the CDR3: TGTGCCAGCTCACCAAACCGGGACGGAAATAATTCACCCCTCCACTTT.

The chain carries TRBV3-1 (or the pseudogene TRBV3-2) and TRBJ1-2, with D perhaps TRBD1 (6 bases). Between the trimmed V and J ends, which lost 1 base and 6 bases, there was a span of 24 bases. The length of the CDR3 is 18 residues. Germline V CDR1 and CDR2: LGHDT, YNNKEL (reference sequence). The CDR3 DNA sequence: TGTGCCAGCAGCCAAGTAGGATCAAGGGGGAAGGTTTATGATGGCTACACCTTC. It encodes CASSQVGSRGKVYDGYTF.

A few counts support this clone. The chain is built from TRBV6-1 and TRBJ2-7; D gene uncertain. The CDR3 has 15 residues. Germline-derived CDR1 and CDR2 are MNHNS and SASEGT. Trimming took off 0 bases at V and 2 bases at J, with 11 bases between the two ends. The CDR3 region is CASSEALGQPYEQYF. CDR3 bases: TGTGCCAGCAGTGAAGCGCTAGGCCAGCCCTACGAGCAGTACTTC.

The rearrangement joins TRBV6-2 or TRBV6-3 to TRBJ1-5, with no clear D. This CDR3 is built from 16 residues. The V gene lost 2 bases and the J gene lost 2 bases, with 13 bases spanning the gap. Per the germline V gene, CDR1 is MNHEY and CDR2 is SVGEGT. CDR3 amino acids: CASSYPGSHGNQPQHF. CDR3 bases: TGTGCCAGCAGTTACCCTGGCTCACACGGCAATCAGCCCCAGCATTTT.

The chain couples TRBV7-9 to TRBJ1-1; D uncertain. This CDR3 has 15 amino acids. The V gene lost 3 bases and the J gene lost 0 bases, with 11 bases spanning the gap. The germline V gene encodes CDR1 SEHNR and CDR2 FQNEAQ (reference sequence). The CDR3 loop is CASSLKSLLNTEAFF. In DNA, the CDR3 is TGTGCCAGCAGCTTGAAGTCACTCCTGAACACTGAAGCTTTCTTT. The complete variable domain, with remaining parts taken from reference TRBV7-9 and TRBJ1-1, reads DTGVSQNPRHKITKRGQNVTFRCDPISEHNRLYWYRQTLGQGPEFLTYFQNEAQLEKSRLLSDRFSAERPKGSFSTLEIQRTEQGDSAMYLCASSLKSLLNTEAFFGQGTRLTVV.

The genes are TRBV12-3 or TRBV12-4 and TRBJ2-3; D may be TRBD1 or TRBD2 (5 bases each). Trimming cost V 6 bases and J 3 bases, with 7 bases left between them. The length of the CDR3 is 12 residues. CDR3 loop: CASRGTTDTQYF. The CDR3 DNA sequence: TGTGCCAGCAGAGGGACGACAGATACGCAGTATTTT.

The CDR3 protein is CASRFPQREGCNEQFF. The DNA of the CDR3 is TGTGCAAGTCGCTTTCCTCAGCGGGAGGGTTGCAATGAGCAGTTCTTC. The chain couples TRBV12-2 to TRBJ2-1; the table gives TRBD2 as D, unverified against the DNA. TRBV12-2 is labeled a pseudogene. The CDR3 has 16 amino acids.

The V call is TRBV12-5, the J call TRBJ2-7; D is perhaps TRBD1 (6 bases). With 6 bases removed from V and 0 bases from J, the gap between germline ends came to 9 bases. CDR1 is LGHNT and CDR2 is FRNRAP in the germline V gene. The CDR3 is 13 amino acids. The CDR3 loop is CASGWDTSYEQYF. The CDR3, as DNA: TGTGCTAGTGGGTGGGACACCTCCTACGAGCAGTACTTC.

The CDR3 spells CATPGRNSPLHF. In DNA, the CDR3 is TGTGCCACCCCAGGGAGGAATTCACCCCTCCACTTT. The rearrangement uses TRBV6-5 and TRBJ1-6, with D perhaps TRBD1 (5 bases). CDR3 length equals 12 residues. With 10 bases removed from V and 7 bases from J, the gap between germline ends came to 11 bases. The germline V gene has CDR1 MNHEY and CDR2 SVGAGI.

V gene TRBV2 combines with J gene TRBJ1-5, with D uncertain. The ends were cut back, 3 bases at V and 2 bases at J, with 14 bases in the middle. Germline-derived CDR1 and CDR2 are SNHLY and FYNNEI. CDR3 length: 16 amino acids. The CDR3, as DNA: TGTGCCAGCAGTGAGGAGGACCTAGGAGGCAATCAGCCCCAGCATTTT. This encodes CASSEEDLGGNQPQHF.

V and J are TRBV7-9 and TRBJ1-3, with TRBD1 as a possible D gene (5 bases). CDR3 length: 16 residues. Deletions cut 7 bases from V and 3 bases from J, with 19 bases between. CDR1 is SEHNR, CDR2 FQNEAQ, per germline (reference sequence). The CDR3 reads CASILLDSFNGNTIYF. For the CDR3, the DNA is TGTGCCAGCATCCTACTAGACAGTTTCAATGGAAACACCATATATTTT.

The chain combines TRBV3-1 (or the pseudogene TRBV3-2) with TRBJ2-2; D remains unclear. The CDR3 has 14 amino acids. Germline V gives CDR1 LGHDT, CDR2 YNNKEL (reference sequence). V gave up 2 bases and J gave up 0 bases, with 4 bases separating them. The DNA of the CDR3 is TGTGCCAGCAGCCAAAGACCGAACACCGGGGAGCTGTTTTTT. This encodes CASSQRPNTGELFF.

V and J are TRBV5-1 and TRBJ2-3, with D unresolved. V dropped 0 bases and J dropped 2 bases, with 13 bases sitting between them. The CDR3 spans 16 residues. Germline V gene data show CDR1 as SGHRS and CDR2 as YFSETQ. DNA of the CDR3: TGCGCCAGCAGCTTGGACGTCCTAACCCCCACAGATACGCAGTATTTT. It translates to CASSLDVLTPTDTQYF.

The gene calls are TRBV4-1 and TRBJ2-1; D not resolved. Per germline, CDR1 MGHRA and CDR2 YSYEKL. This CDR3 region has 13 residues. V lost 8 bases and J 12 bases, leaving 20 bases between the germline ends. The CDR3 region has the DNA TGCGCCAGCTCGGGCGCGGTCCCCAACGTGCAGTTCTTC. Encoded protein: CASSGAVPNVQFF.

Turning to this clone: This may arise from a read error, as a much more abundant clone is one base away. This CDR3 is also generated by other DNA sequences in the sample. The chain combines TRBV2 with TRBJ2-1, with 8 bases that match TRBD2. The CDR3 loop spans 16 amino acids. CDR1 is SNHLY and CDR2 is FYNNEI in the germline V gene. CDR3 DNA: TGTGCCAGTAGTGCATCACTAGCGGCTCCCTACAATGAGCAGTTCTTC. The encoded protein is CASSASLAAPYNEQFF.

The chain carries TRBV29-1 and TRBJ2-7; D ambiguous. Deletions cut 3 bases from V and 4 bases from J, with 7 bases between. Germline CDR1 and CDR2: SQVTM and ANQGSEA. The CDR3 spans 11 residues. The CDR3 loop is CSVDVGYEQYF. CDR3 coding DNA: TGCAGCGTTGATGTGGGTTACGAGCAGTACTTC.

The chain has TRBV5-4 and TRBJ2-1; D unclear. The ends were cut back, 0 bases at V and 2 bases at J, with 15 bases in the middle. The CDR3 loop spans 17 amino acids. Germline V gives CDR1 SGHNT, CDR2 YYREEE (reference sequence). The CDR3 sequence: CASSLGLPPGPYNEQFF. The CDR3 DNA follows: TGTGCCAGCAGCTTGGGCCTTCCCCCAGGTCCCTACAATGAGCAGTTCTTC.

J is TRBJ2-1 and V is TRBV5-4, with D possibly TRBD2 on 7 matching bases. The CDR3 loop spans 16 amino acids. V gave up 4 bases and J gave up 2 bases, with 16 bases separating them. Germline V CDR1 and CDR2: SGHNT, YYREEE (reference sequence). CDR3: CASSRAGAGPYNEQFF. The CDR3 DNA sequence: TGTGCCAGCAGCCGGGCGGGGGCGGGACCCTACAATGAGCAGTTCTTC.